This entry describes one TCR beta chain. The length of the CDR3 is 13 residues. Germline V CDR1 and CDR2: DFQATT, SNEGSKA (reference sequence). The V gene lost 2 bases and the J gene lost 4 bases, with 11 bases spanning the gap. High-throughput TCR beta sequencing covered peripheral CD8+ and CD4+ T cells. Healthy donors served as the controls. They were matched for age and sex. An input of about 0.5 to 1 ug of RNA was subjected to reverse transcription using random hexamers. immunoSEQ multiplex PCR amplified TCR beta CDR3 across 54 Vbeta, 13 Jbeta. TCRdb processed the immunoSEQ multiplex PCR reads anew with MiXCR; each CDR3 protein has one entry. The sample lists about 200,000 distinct CDR3 sequences; 85% to 95% were seen once. This entry belongs to a study of CD8 T cells in Susac syndrome.

Input material: CD4+ T cells from PBMCs. This receptor was identified in a human donor in good health. The chain is built from TRBV20-1 and TRBJ1-2, with a weak D call TRBD1 (5 bases). The CDR3 is CSARTSRAYGYTF. The CDR3 DNA reads as TGCAGTGCTAGAACGTCCAGGGCCTATGGCTACACCTTC.